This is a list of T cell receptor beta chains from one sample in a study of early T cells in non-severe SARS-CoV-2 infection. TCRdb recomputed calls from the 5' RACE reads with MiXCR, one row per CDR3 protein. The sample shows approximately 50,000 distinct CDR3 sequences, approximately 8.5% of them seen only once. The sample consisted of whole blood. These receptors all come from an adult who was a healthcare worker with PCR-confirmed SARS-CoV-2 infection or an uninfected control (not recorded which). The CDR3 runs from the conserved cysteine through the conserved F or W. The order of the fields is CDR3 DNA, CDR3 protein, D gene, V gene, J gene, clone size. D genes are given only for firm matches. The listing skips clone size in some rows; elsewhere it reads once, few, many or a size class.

DNA: TGTGCCAGCAGTCCCGGGATTGTCGGCTACACCTTC; CDR3: CASSPGIVGYTF; D: -; V: TRBV6-2/TRBV6-3; J: TRBJ1-2; size: many
DNA: TGCGCCAGCAGCCAAGATCCCCAGCTGGATCAGTTCTTC; CDR3: CASSQDPQLDQFF; D: -; V: TRBV4-3; J: TRBJ2-1; size: -
DNA: TGTGCCAGCAGTCGCGGGGGGCAGCCCCAGCATTTT; CDR3: CASSRGGQPQHF; D: -; V: TRBV12-3/TRBV12-4; J: TRBJ1-5; size: many
DNA: TGTGCCAGCAGTTCCAGGGGGCACGGCACCGGGGAGCTGTTTTTT; CDR3: CASSSRGHGTGELFF; D: TRBD1; V: TRBV7-6; J: TRBJ2-2; size: few
DNA: TGCAGTGCTAGTCCCCGCGGGGTCGGGTTGCACAATGAGCAGTTCTTC; CDR3: CSASPRGVGLHNEQFF; D: -; V: TRBV20-1; J: TRBJ2-1; size: -
DNA: TGCTCTGCTGTAACCGATGGCTACACCTTC; CDR3: CSAVTDGYTF; D: -; V: TRBV20-1; J: TRBJ1-2; size: -
DNA: TGTGCCAGCAGTGGACAGACAGGGTACGACATTCAGTACTTC; CDR3: CASSGQTGYDIQYF; D: TRBD1; V: TRBV6-1; J: TRBJ2-4; size: many
DNA: TGCGCCAGCAGCTTGGCCTTGGACGGAACCCATGAGCAGTACTTC; CDR3: CASSLALDGTHEQYF; D: -; V: TRBV5-1; J: TRBJ2-7; size: many
DNA: TGCAGCGTCCCCGACTGGGGAAGCACAGATACGCAGTATTTT; CDR3: CSVPDWGSTDTQYF; D: -; V: TRBV29-1; J: TRBJ2-3; size: -
DNA: TGTGCCAGCAGGGGGGCTGTAAACAATCAGCCCCAGCATTTT; CDR3: CASRGAVNNQPQHF; D: -; V: TRBV28; J: TRBJ1-5; size: few
DNA: TGTGCCGTCGACAGGATAGCCTACAATGAGCAGTTCTTC; CDR3: CAVDRIAYNEQFF; D: -; V: TRBV30; J: TRBJ2-1; size: many
DNA: TGTGCCAGCGTACAGGGTCGAGCTTTCTTT; CDR3: CASVQGRAFF; D: -; V: TRBV6-5; J: TRBJ1-1; size: many
DNA: TGTGCCAGCAGCCGAGACAGGAGCTCCTACGAGCAGTACTTC; CDR3: CASSRDRSSYEQYF; D: -; V: TRBV6-5; J: TRBJ2-7; size: many
DNA: TGCGCCAGCAGCCCGGGACAACGCATGAACACTGAAGCTTTCTTT; CDR3: CASSPGQRMNTEAFF; D: -; V: TRBV5-1; J: TRBJ1-1; size: -
DNA: TGTGCCAGCAGCCTGGACAGACTTAATTCACCCCTCCACTTT; CDR3: CASSLDRLNSPLHF; D: -; V: TRBV7-9; J: TRBJ1-6; size: many
DNA: TGTGCCAGCAGCGGGTGGACAGGTCAAGAGACCCAGTACTTC; CDR3: CASSGWTGQETQYF; D: TRBD1; V: TRBV7-9; J: TRBJ2-5; size: -
DNA: TGTGCCAGCAGTTATTTTCCTGCAGGGCGCCAAGAGACCCAGTACTTC; CDR3: CASSYFPAGRQETQYF; D: -; V: TRBV12-3/TRBV12-4; J: TRBJ2-5; size: -
DNA: TGTGCCAGCAGCCAAGATTGGACTAGCGGGCTTCCTGGGGCCTACGAGCAGTACTTC; CDR3: CASSQDWTSGLPGAYEQYF; D: TRBD2; V: TRBV3-1; J: TRBJ2-7; size: -
DNA: TGTGCCAGCAGGGAGGACAGTGTGAGCACAGATACGCAGTATTTT; CDR3: CASREDSVSTDTQYF; D: -; V: TRBV6-5; J: TRBJ2-3; size: few
DNA: TGTGCCAGCAGTGAGGGACTAGCGGGAGACAATGAGCAGTTCTTC; CDR3: CASSEGLAGDNEQFF; D: TRBD2; V: TRBV27; J: TRBJ2-1; size: many
DNA: TGTGCCAGGATGATCTCTGGGGCCAACGTCCTGACTTTC; CDR3: CARMISGANVLTF; D: -; V: TRBV2; J: TRBJ2-6; size: few
DNA: TGTGCCAGCAGTGAAGCGGAAGGGGAGGAGCGGTTCTTC; CDR3: CASSEAEGEERFF; D: -; V: TRBV2; J: TRBJ2-1; size: many
DNA: TGTGCCAGCAGTTTCACACGGCTAGTCCTGGAGAACACCGGGGAGCTGTTTTTT; CDR3: CASSFTRLVLENTGELFF; D: -; V: TRBV6-6; J: TRBJ2-2; size: -
DNA: TGTGCCAGCAGCCTCGACTCCCCGGGCTACGAGCAGTACTTC; CDR3: CASSLDSPGYEQYF; D: -; V: TRBV12-3/TRBV12-4; J: TRBJ2-7; size: -
DNA: TGCGCCAGCAGCCAAGAAATAGGGGGAGAGCGGTTTTCCTACGAGCAGTACTTC; CDR3: CASSQEIGGERFSYEQYF; D: -; V: TRBV4-1; J: TRBJ2-7; size: medium-sized
DNA: TGTGCCAGCAGCAGGAGTGACACTGGAAACACCATATATTTT; CDR3: CASSRSDTGNTIYF; D: -; V: TRBV2; J: TRBJ1-3; size: few
DNA: TGTGCCAGCAGCCCCGAGGACCGCACAGATACGCAGTATTTT; CDR3: CASSPEDRTDTQYF; D: -; V: TRBV28; J: TRBJ2-3; size: few
DNA: TGTGCCAGCAGCCCGGCTTTGGCACTCTCTAACTATGGCTACACCTTC; CDR3: CASSPALALSNYGYTF; D: -; V: TRBV7-2; J: TRBJ1-2; size: many
DNA: TGTGCCAGCAGTTCGCAGGGGGCAAATAACTATGGCTACACCTTC; CDR3: CASSSQGANNYGYTF; D: TRBD1; V: TRBV27; J: TRBJ1-2; size: -
DNA: TGCAGCGTTGGGACTAGCGGCAACACCGGGGAGCTGTTTTTT; CDR3: CSVGTSGNTGELFF; D: TRBD2; V: TRBV29-1; J: TRBJ2-2; size: many
DNA: TGTGCCAGCAGCCAAGGACGGAGCACTGAAGCTTTCTTT; CDR3: CASSQGRSTEAFF; D: -; V: TRBV3-1; J: TRBJ1-1; size: many
DNA: TGTGCCAGCAGCGTAGGAATAGGGGAGCAAGAGACCCAGTACTTC; CDR3: CASSVGIGEQETQYF; D: -; V: TRBV9; J: TRBJ2-5; size: many
DNA: TGTGCCACCAGCAGTCTGGACAGCGTCGCCAAAAACATTCAGTACTTC; CDR3: CATSSLDSVAKNIQYF; D: -; V: TRBV15; J: TRBJ2-4; size: few
DNA: TGTGCCAGCAGCTTAGGGGCGAGCGGGAGCGTAAACAATGAGCAGTTCTTC; CDR3: CASSLGASGSVNNEQFF; D: TRBD2; V: TRBV7-7; J: TRBJ2-1; size: -
DNA: TGCAGTGCTAGAGCAGGGGTAGACCTCTATGGCTACACCTTC; CDR3: CSARAGVDLYGYTF; D: -; V: TRBV20-1; J: TRBJ1-2; size: -
DNA: TGCGCCAGCAGCATTGACAGGGGGCGGGCTAATGAAAAACTGTTTTTT; CDR3: CASSIDRGRANEKLFF; D: TRBD1; V: TRBV4-1; J: TRBJ1-4; size: many
DNA: TGTGCCAGCAACATAGGCACAGGGGGTTGGTTGGAGACCCAGTACTTC; CDR3: CASNIGTGGWLETQYF; D: TRBD1; V: TRBV6-1; J: TRBJ2-5; size: many
DNA: TGTGCCAGCAGCTTAGGGCTAGGTGAGCAGTTCTTC; CDR3: CASSLGLGEQFF; D: -; V: TRBV7-2; J: TRBJ2-1; size: many
DNA: TGTGCCACCAGTGACTCAGGGGGCGGCAATAATGAGCAGTTCTTC; CDR3: CATSDSGGGNNEQFF; D: TRBD1; V: TRBV24-1; J: TRBJ2-1; size: -
DNA: TGTGCCAGCAGCTCTGTGGACCCCGCTGTTGAAGCTTTCTTT; CDR3: CASSSVDPAVEAFF; D: -; V: TRBV7-2; J: TRBJ1-1; size: few
DNA: TGTGCCACCAGTGAACAGGGTTTGTATACGCAGTATTTT; CDR3: CATSEQGLYTQYF; D: -; V: TRBV24-1; J: TRBJ2-3; size: many
DNA: TGTGCCAGCAGTTTGCGGGCCAGCACAGATACGCAGTATTTT; CDR3: CASSLRASTDTQYF; D: -; V: TRBV12-3/TRBV12-4; J: TRBJ2-3; size: few
DNA: TGTGCCAGCAGCTCCCACGGAGGGGGGGTTGGCGAGCAGTACTTC; CDR3: CASSSHGGGVGEQYF; D: -; V: TRBV7-2; J: TRBJ2-7; size: many
DNA: TGTGCCAGCAGCCAAGAGGGGTACTATGGCTACACCTTC; CDR3: CASSQEGYYGYTF; D: -; V: TRBV3-1; J: TRBJ1-2; size: many
DNA: TGTGCCAGCAGCGTAGACCTGGACCCTACCTACGAGCAGTACTTC; CDR3: CASSVDLDPTYEQYF; D: -; V: TRBV9; J: TRBJ2-7; size: many
DNA: TGTGCCAGCAGTTCCCGGGGATACGAGCAGTACTTC; CDR3: CASSSRGYEQYF; D: -; V: TRBV27; J: TRBJ2-7; size: many
DNA: TGTGCCAGCAGCCCCGCTGGGGCAGGGGGCACCGGGGAGCTGTTTTTT; CDR3: CASSPAGAGGTGELFF; D: TRBD1; V: TRBV7-3; J: TRBJ2-2; size: many
DNA: TGTGCCAGCAGCTCCGGTGCACAAACGTCGCGGGAGCAGTACTTC; CDR3: CASSSGAQTSREQYF; D: -; V: TRBV28; J: TRBJ2-7; size: many
DNA: TGTGCCAGCAGTTACGATGACAGGGGGATTGACGAGCAGTACTTC; CDR3: CASSYDDRGIDEQYF; D: TRBD1; V: TRBV6-5; J: TRBJ2-7; size: many
DNA: TGTGCCAGCAGCGTAGAATGGGACAGCACCTACACTGAAGCTTTCTTT; CDR3: CASSVEWDSTYTEAFF; D: TRBD1; V: TRBV9; J: TRBJ1-1; size: -
DNA: TGTGCCAGCAGCCCGGACCAGGGCGCTAATGAAAAACTGTTTTTT; CDR3: CASSPDQGANEKLFF; D: -; V: TRBV5-4; J: TRBJ1-4; size: few
DNA: TGTGCCAGCAGCTTTTTAGAGGCGGGATTCAATGAGCAGTTCTTC; CDR3: CASSFLEAGFNEQFF; D: -; V: TRBV7-7; J: TRBJ2-1; size: many
DNA: TGTGCCAGCAGTTTATGGTCTAGCGGGAGCTCCTACGAGCAGTACTTC; CDR3: CASSLWSSGSSYEQYF; D: TRBD2; V: TRBV28; J: TRBJ2-7; size: many
DNA: TGCAGCGCCGCGCCAGGGAGCAACACTGAAGCTTTCTTT; CDR3: CSAAPGSNTEAFF; D: -; V: TRBV29-1; J: TRBJ1-1; size: -
DNA: TGCAGCGTTGGACAGGGCACCGGGGGTAACACTGAAGCTTTCTTT; CDR3: CSVGQGTGGNTEAFF; D: TRBD1; V: TRBV29-1; J: TRBJ1-1; size: -
DNA: TGTGCCAGCAGGCGCTCCGCCTCGGGACACCTGAACACTGAAGCTTTCTTT; CDR3: CASRRSASGHLNTEAFF; D: -; V: TRBV6-1; J: TRBJ1-1; size: many
DNA: TGTGCCAGCGAGCATTCCCGCAATGAGCAGTTCTTC; CDR3: CASEHSRNEQFF; D: -; V: TRBV6-6; J: TRBJ2-1; size: few
DNA: TGTGCCAGTAGTAATACAGGGGGCTACGAGCAGTACTTC; CDR3: CASSNTGGYEQYF; D: TRBD1; V: TRBV19; J: TRBJ2-7; size: few
DNA: TGCAGTGCCCCCTCCTTGACTGTGAACACTGAAGCTTTCTTT; CDR3: CSAPSLTVNTEAFF; D: -; V: TRBV20-1; J: TRBJ1-1; size: many